One sample yielded the 29 T cell receptor beta chains listed below, sequenced in a study of blood T cell repertoires in COVID-19. Clones were sequenced by immunoSEQ multiplex PCR, and TCRdb holds only the in-frame ones, with some missing. This table holds some 110,000 clones, around 85% found once. Material: peripheral blood. The receptors come from an older man who had recovered from COVID-19.

The V and J genes are TRBV6-5 and TRBJ2-3; tentatively, D is TRBD1 (5 bases). V was shortened by 6 bases and J by 3 bases, with 10 bases between the two germline ends. Germline loops: CDR1 MNHEY, CDR2 SVGAGI. CDR3 length: 13 amino acids. CDR3 sequence: CASRYQGTDTQYF. CDR3 bases: TGTGCCAGCAGATATCAGGGTACAGATACGCAGTATTTT.

The chain's CDR3 is CASSLPGLVAQETQYF. Written as DNA, the CDR3 is TGTGCCAGCAGCCTCCCGGGACTAGTGGCCCAAGAGACCCAGTACTTC. This chain uses TRBV3-1 (or the pseudogene TRBV3-2) with TRBJ2-5; 8 bases align to TRBD2. After removal of 4 bases from V and 1 base from J, the junction contained 8 bases not matched to a gene. This CDR3 spans 16 amino acids. The germline CDR1 and CDR2 sequences are LGHDT and YNNKEL (reference sequence).

The chain uses TRBV19 and TRBJ2-7; 8 bases are a match to TRBD1. V dropped 5 bases and J dropped 0; count of bases not matched to a gene: 3. Germline V CDR1 and CDR2: LNHDA, SQIVND (reference sequence). This CDR3 region has 14 residues. The CDR3 loop reads CASSSGTGSYEQYF. CDR3 coding DNA: TGTGCCAGTAGTTCCGGGACAGGCTCCTACGAGCAGTACTTC.

V usage is TRBV5-6 and J usage is TRBJ2-3; 9 bases align to TRBD1. There are 14 residues in the CDR3. Unmatched junction bases numbered 6, after V lost 6 bases and J lost 4 bases. Germline-derived CDR1 and CDR2 are SGHDT and YYEEEE. The CDR3 region is CASTSTGGPDTQYF. In DNA form, the CDR3 reads TGTGCCAGCACCTCTACAGGGGGCCCAGATACGCAGTATTTT. The full variable domain, in which reference TRBV5-6 and TRBJ2-3 provide the parts outside the CDR3, is DAGVTQSPTHLIKTRGQQVTLRCSPKSGHDTVSWYQQALGQGPQFIFQYYEEEERQRGNFPDRFSGHQFPNYSSELNVNALLLGDSALYLCASTSTGGPDTQYFGPGTRLTVL.

As for this clone: Within the sample, other DNA sequences also encode this same CDR3. This chain links TRBV9 with TRBJ2-3, with TRBD2 matching over 9 bases. V trimming: 2 bases; J trimming: 4 bases; junction bases outside the gene matches: 5. CDR1 is SGDLS, CDR2 YYNGEE, per germline. The CDR3 runs to 15 residues. The CDR3 is CASSVWRGGADTQYF. The CDR3, as DNA: TGTGCCAGCAGCGTCTGGCGGGGGGGTGCAGATACGCAGTATTTT.

V gene TRBV9 combines with J gene TRBJ2-2; 8 positions agree with TRBD1. This CDR3 contains 17 residues. Germline assignment: CDR1 SGDLS and CDR2 YYNGEE. The V and J ends lost 1 base and 1 base, in that order; junction bases with no gene match: 6. For the CDR3, the DNA is TGTGCCAGCAGCGTAACAATAGGACAGGGGAACACCGGGGAGCTGTTTTTT. It is translated as CASSVTIGQGNTGELFF. Full variable domain (rest looked up from reference TRBV9 and TRBJ2-2): DSGVTQTPKHLITATGQRVTLRCSPRSGDLSVYWYQQSLDQGLQFLIQYYNGEERAKGNILERFSAQQFPDLHSELNLSSLELGDSALYFCASSVTIGQGNTGELFFGEGSRLTVL.

This clone was counted at least ten times. V usage is TRBV6-5 and J usage is TRBJ1-2; TRBD1 aligns across 9 bases. After removal of 6 bases from V and 4 bases from J, the junction contained 9 bases not matched to a gene. CDR1 is MNHEY, CDR2 SVGAGI, per germline. The CDR3 length is 15 residues. CDR3 region: CASSPGTGSIYGYTF. The DNA of the CDR3 is TGTGCCAGCAGCCCGGGGACAGGGAGTATCTATGGCTACACCTTC.

The rearrangement joins TRBV7-9 to TRBJ2-7; 9 nucleotides match TRBD2. The CDR3 covers 13 residues. The junction had 9 bases not matched to a gene; V was cut back by 6 bases and J by 9 bases. CDR1 and CDR2 from the germline V gene are SEHNR and FQNEAQ (reference sequence). The CDR3 region is CASSYGVAGVQYF. DNA for the CDR3: TGTGCCAGCAGTTACGGGGTAGCGGGAGTGCAGTACTTC.

The V call is TRBV28, the J call TRBJ1-5; D is perhaps TRBD1 (5 bases). The CDR3 is made up of 14 amino acids. The V end lost 8 bases, the J end lost 2 bases, and 13 bases lay between the germline ends. Germline V lookup: CDR1 MDHEN, CDR2 SYDVKM. The CDR3 region is CASGYQGGNQPQHF. DNA for the CDR3: TGTGCCAGCGGTTACCAGGGCGGCAATCAGCCCCAGCATTTT.

V usage is TRBV5-5 and J usage is TRBJ2-7, with TRBD2 as a possible D gene (6 bases). Trimming removed 7 bases from V and 6 bases from J, with 17 bases in between. The CDR3 contains 13 residues. The V gene's germline CDR1 is SGHKS and CDR2 YYEKEE (reference sequence). The CDR3 DNA reads as TGTGCCAGCGCCTGGGCGGGGCCGGGCGAGCAGTACTTC. Translating gives CASAWAGPGEQYF.

This chain links TRBV5-1 with TRBJ1-1; D is unclear. Looked up from germline, CDR1 is SGHRS and CDR2 is YFSETQ. The CDR3 has 15 amino acids. Trimming left V 0 bases short and J 5 bases short, with 14 bases between. The CDR3 DNA is TGCGCCAGCAGCTTGGGAGGTGCGGGCTGGACTGAAGCTTTCTTT. This translates into CASSLGGAGWTEAFF.

V gene TRBV27 combines with J gene TRBJ1-6; TRBD1 aligns across 7 bases. Germline V lookup: CDR1 MNHEY, CDR2 SMNVEV (reference sequence). After removal of 3 bases from V and 10 bases from J, the junction contained 15 bases not matched to a gene. This CDR3 has 17 amino acids. The DNA of the CDR3 is TGTGCCAGCAGTTTTAGGATCGGGACAGTCACCACCTCACCCCTCCACTTT. Translating it yields CASSFRIGTVTTSPLHF.

This sequence joins TRBV3-1 (or the pseudogene TRBV3-2) and TRBJ2-7, with 8 bases that match TRBD2. The length of the CDR3 is 15 residues. The germline V gene encodes CDR1 LGHDT and CDR2 YNNKEL (reference sequence). The ends lost 4 bases at V and 1 base at J; junction bases unmatched: 6. The CDR3 DNA reads as TGTGCCAGCAGCCCCACGGGGGGGCAATCCTACGAGCAGTACTTC. Its translation: CASSPTGGQSYEQYF.

The gene calls are TRBV10-3 and TRBJ2-7; unclear D gene. Germline V CDR1 and CDR2: ENHRY, SYGVKD. This CDR3 spans 14 amino acids. V was pared by 0 bases and J by 0 bases, with 6 bases between. The CDR3 DNA reads TGTGCCATCAGTGAGTCGACTTCCTCCTACGAGCAGTACTTC. It translates to CAISESTSSYEQYF.

The rearrangement uses TRBV5-1 and TRBJ2-3; TRBD2 matches 8 bases. This CDR3 contains 14 residues. Germline V lookup: CDR1 SGHRS, CDR2 YFSETQ. After removal of 1 base from V and 5 bases from J, the junction contained 3 bases not matched to a gene. The CDR3 DNA sequence: TGCGCCAGCAGCTTGCTTAGCGGGGAAGATACGCAGTATTTT. Amino acid sequence: CASSLLSGEDTQYF.

The V and J genes are TRBV2 and TRBJ2-1; TRBD2 aligns across 10 bases. The CDR3 contains 15 residues. Germline CDR1 and CDR2: SNHLY and FYNNEI. The V gene end was trimmed by 6 bases and the J gene end by 1 base; junction bases not matched to a gene: 3. CDR3 nucleotides: TGTGCCAGCAGGGAGCGGGGGGGTTCCTACAATGAGCAGTTCTTC. This codes for CASRERGGSYNEQFF.

The chain is built from TRBV5-1 and TRBJ1-2; 9 bases map to TRBD1. CDR1 is SGHRS, CDR2 YFSETQ, per germline. The CDR3 extends over 15 amino acids. J lost 4 bases, V lost 4 bases, and 8 bases had no gene match. The DNA of the CDR3 is TGCGCCAGCAGCGCTACAGGGGGCCCCTCCTATGGCTACACCTTC. Translating gives CASSATGGPSYGYTF. Looking up the rest from reference TRBV5-1 and TRBJ1-2 gives the full variable domain: KAGVTQTPRYLIKTRGQQVTLSCSPISGHRSVSWYQQTPGQGLQFLFEYFSETQRNKGNFPGRFSGRQFSNSRSEMNVSTLELGDSALYLCASSATGGPSYGYTFGSGTRLTVV.

This chain connects TRBV5-1 to TRBJ1-1; D is unclear. V gave up 4 bases and J gave up 1 base, with 11 bases separating them. The CDR3 totals 14 residues. The germline CDR1 and CDR2 sequences are SGHRS and YFSETQ. The DNA of the CDR3 is TGCGCCAGCAGCCGGGAAGACGGGAACACTGAAGCTTTCTTT. Its protein is CASSREDGNTEAFF.

The CDR3 region is CAISDIGRRTDTQYF. The CDR3 DNA sequence: TGTGCCATCAGTGATATCGGGAGGCGCACAGATACGCAGTATTTT. The rearrangement links TRBV10-3 to TRBJ2-3, with TRBD2 identical over 7 bases. CDR1 is ENHRY, CDR2 SYGVKD, per germline. The CDR3 is made up of 15 amino acids. Trimming at V came to 3 bases and at J to 1 base, leaving 4 bases not matched to a gene.

The chain links TRBV5-1 to TRBJ1-6, with 8 bases identical to TRBD1. Germline CDR1 SGHRS, CDR2 YFSETQ. The CDR3 consists of 16 residues. J lost 9 bases, V lost 0 bases, and 8 bases had no gene match. The CDR3 region has the DNA TGCGCCAGCAGCTTGGACGGACAGGGAAACGGTTCACCCCTCCACTTT. Translated, it gives CASSLDGQGNGSPLHF. The full variable domain, its missing parts supplied by reference TRBV5-1 and TRBJ1-6, is KAGVTQTPRYLIKTRGQQVTLSCSPISGHRSVSWYQQTPGQGLQFLFEYFSETQRNKGNFPGRFSGRQFSNSRSEMNVSTLELGDSALYLCASSLDGQGNGSPLHFGNGTRLTVT.

The CDR3: CTSASGTRNISRNQPQHF. CDR3 nucleotide sequence: TGCACCAGCGCGTCCGGGACAAGAAATATCTCTCGCAATCAGCCCCAGCATTTT. The chain employs TRBV1 and TRBJ1-5; the D call of TRBD1 is as the table states it, not checked on the DNA. TRBV1 is a listed pseudogene. The CDR3 sequence is 18 residues long.

This rearrangement joins TRBV12-3 or TRBV12-4 to TRBJ2-1; 10 bases match TRBD2. V shed 6 bases, J shed 9 bases, and the junction held 2 bases outside the gene matches. The CDR3 is 12 amino acids. The CDR3 nucleotides are TGTGCCAGCAGCAGGACTAGCGGTGAGCAGTTCTTC. This sequence encodes CASSRTSGEQFF.

The V and J genes are TRBV5-4 and TRBJ2-7; 13 positions match TRBD2. Trimming removed 4 bases from V and 3 bases from J; junction bases left unmatched: 4. Germline CDR1 reads SGHNT; CDR2 reads YYREEE (reference sequence). The CDR3 covers 15 residues. CDR3 DNA: TGTGCCAGCAGCCGGACTAGCGGGAGAGGCTACGAGCAGTACTTC. This encodes CASSRTSGRGYEQYF.

The chain recombines TRBV4-1 with TRBJ1-2; 10 positions match TRBD1. Germline V lookup: CDR1 MGHRA, CDR2 YSYEKL. The CDR3 covers 16 residues. V shed 0 bases, J shed 6 bases, and the junction held 7 bases outside the gene matches. CDR3: CASSQEGTGAFHGYTF. CDR3 coding DNA: TGCGCCAGCAGCCAAGAAGGGACAGGGGCCTTCCATGGCTACACCTTC.

The rearrangement links TRBV4-2 to TRBJ2-3, with 11 bases aligning to TRBD2. J was trimmed by 0 bases and V by 4 bases; bases with no gene match: 3. This CDR3 contains 16 residues. Germline CDR1 is LGHNA and CDR2 is YNFKEQ. CDR3 loop: CASSLRTSGSTDTQYF. Here the CDR3 DNA reads TGTGCCAGCAGCCTGCGGACTAGCGGGAGCACAGATACGCAGTATTTT.

The chain is built from TRBV6-5 and TRBJ1-2, with TRBD1 identical over 9 bases. Germline V gene sequence: CDR1 MNHEY, CDR2 SVGAGI. J was trimmed by 6 bases and V by 8 bases; bases with no gene match: 7. The CDR3 spans 13 residues. In DNA form, the CDR3 reads TGTGCCAGCCTGAAGACAGGGGGGGATGGCTACACCTTC. Encoded protein: CASLKTGGDGYTF.

The J gene is TRBJ2-5, the V gene TRBV6-5; TRBD2 aligns across 12 bases. The germline gives CDR1 MNHEY, CDR2 SVGAGI. Germline trimming cut 4 bases from V and 3 bases from J; bases unmatched to any gene: 3. The CDR3 totals 15 residues. This chain's CDR3 is CASSLSSGREETQYF. The DNA of the CDR3 is TGTGCCAGCAGTTTGTCTAGCGGGAGGGAAGAGACCCAGTACTTC.

This chain uses TRBV28 with TRBJ2-4, with TRBD1 as a possible D gene (7 bases). The CDR3 is 13 residues long. Trimming stripped 4 bases from V and 7 bases from J, with 11 bases between. Per the germline V gene, CDR1 is MDHEN and CDR2 is SYDVKM. This CDR3 is CASSSPGGNIQYF. CDR3 DNA sequence: TGTGCCAGCAGTTCCCCAGGGGGGAACATTCAGTACTTC.

The chain is built from TRBV7-2 and TRBJ1-2, with TRBD1 matching over 7 bases. The germline gives CDR1 SGHTA, CDR2 FQGNSA. V lost 2 bases, J lost 4 bases, and 7 bases stayed unmatched. This CDR3 has 15 residues. The CDR3 bases are TGTGCCAGCAGCTTATGGGACAGAAATCCCTATGGCTACACCTTC. Translated, it gives CASSLWDRNPYGYTF.